This T cell receptor beta chain was observed in a study of PD-L1 blockade in urothelial cancer. Study as a whole: Administration of atezolizumab to patients began at some point between 2013 and 2015, at 1,200 mg intravenously every 3 weeks. Median blood clonality was roughly 0.072, with around 77,000 unique TCRs. Bladder-origin urothelial cancer in males described twenty-five of the 29 patients. It was at 3 weeks (second dose) and 6 weeks after treatment start that blood was analyzed.

This table comes from immunoSEQ multiplex PCR, and its TCRdb copy is limited to in-frame clones, with some not included. Of over 100,000 clones in the sample, around 85% were seen once. Germline V gene sequence: CDR1 SGHNT, CDR2 YENEEA. The V segment lost 5 bases and the J segment 7 bases; nucleotides outside the gene matches: 10. CDR3 size: 14 residues. Noted time point: pretreatment peripheral blood. The receptor was derived from a man in his fifties or sixties with urothelial cancer. The chain joins TRBV11-3 to TRBJ1-2; 7 bases are shared with TRBD1. This sample comprised PBMCs, obtained around atezolizumab (anti-PD-L1) treatment. The CDR3 nucleotides read TGTGCCAGCAGCCCTTTGGGGACAGCGGGTGGCTACACCTTC. It is translated as CASSPLGTAGGYTF.